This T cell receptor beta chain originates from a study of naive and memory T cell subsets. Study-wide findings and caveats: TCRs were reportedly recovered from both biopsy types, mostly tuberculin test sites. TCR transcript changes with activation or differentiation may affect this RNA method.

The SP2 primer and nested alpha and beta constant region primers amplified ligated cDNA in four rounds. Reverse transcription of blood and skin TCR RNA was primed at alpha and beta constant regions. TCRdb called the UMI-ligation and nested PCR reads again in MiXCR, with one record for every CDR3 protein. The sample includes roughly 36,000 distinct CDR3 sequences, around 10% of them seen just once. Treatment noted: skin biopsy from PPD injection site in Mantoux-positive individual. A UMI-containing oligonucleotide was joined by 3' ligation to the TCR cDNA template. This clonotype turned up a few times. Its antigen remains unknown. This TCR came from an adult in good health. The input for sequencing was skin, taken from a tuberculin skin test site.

The DNA of the CDR3 is TGTGCCAGCAGCCGCGGAGACAAATGGAACGGGGAGCTGTTTTTT. This encodes CASSRGDKWNGELFF. This chain uses TRBV5-6 with TRBJ2-2; D uncertain. This CDR3 comprises 15 residues. The V and J ends lost 4 bases and 7 bases respectively, with 17 bases between them. CDR1 is SGHDT, CDR2 YYEEEE, per germline.